The TCR beta chain under discussion was sequenced for a study of blood T cell repertoires in COVID-19. The wider study: T cells, B-cell-depleted T cells, or PBMCs supplied cDNA or gDNA.

Methods used by the authors: Nucleated cell counts were estimated from reference gene primer amplification. Only in-frame clones appear in the TCRdb table, and some are missing; sequencing was by immunoSEQ multiplex PCR. From that table come the V and J calls and clone size; the DNA was used to work out D and trimming. The sample lists more than 200,000 clones, roughly nine tenths occurring once. The CDR3 covers 11 residues. The germline V gene has CDR1 LGHDT and CDR2 YNNKEL (reference sequence). Trimming took 1 base from V and 8 from J, leaving 5 bases between them. Specimen: peripheral blood. This TCR was sampled from a man aged 70-80 years with acute or convalescent COVID-19. This chain connects TRBV3-1 (or the pseudogene TRBV3-2) to TRBJ1-2; D is undetermined. The CDR3 spells CASSQAGGYTF. The CDR3 coding sequence is TGTGCCAGCAGCCAAGCTGGCGGCTACACCTTC.